Each of the 27 T cell receptor beta chains below was sequenced from the same sample in a study of blood T cells in healthy people across ages. The second PCR ran roughly 7 to 12 cycles with a sample-barcoded 5' primer and J-beta primers. TCRdb fed the 5' RACE reads into MiXCR, producing one record per CDR3 protein. Here the sample spans about 640,000 distinct CDR3 sequences, less than 35% being singletons. The specimen was blood. These receptors all stem from a woman of 80 years or more in good health.

Only a few counts were recorded for this clonotype. V is TRBV10-3 and J is TRBJ1-2; a possible D gene is TRBD1 (6 bases). This CDR3 has 12 amino acids. Trimming left V 4 bases short and J 5 bases short, with 8 bases between. CDR1 is ENHRY and CDR2 is SYGVKD in the germline V gene. Here the CDR3 reads CAISAGAYGYTF. The CDR3 region has the DNA TGTGCCATCAGTGCGGGGGCTTATGGCTACACCTTC.

This clonotype was seen repeatedly, ten times or more. A read error is possible here, since a much larger clone lies one base away. The chain carries TRBV4-3 and TRBJ2-7; the D gene is possibly TRBD2 (6 bases). The ends were cut back, 0 bases at V and 5 bases at J, with 14 bases in the middle. Germline V gives CDR1 LGHNA, CDR2 YSLEER. CDR3 length: 15 residues. CDR3 region: CASSQDIGGGDEQYF. DNA for the CDR3: TGCGCCAGCAGCCAAGATATCGGGGGTGGGGACGAGCAGTACTTC.

As to this clonotype: This may be a read error, as it is one base from a much larger clone. The rearrangement links TRBV5-1 to TRBJ2-5; possibly TRBD1 or TRBD2 for D (6 bases each). V dropped 4 bases and J dropped 6 bases, with 13 bases sitting between them. Germline loops: CDR1 SGHRS, CDR2 YFSETQ. This CDR3 has 13 residues. The CDR3 spells CASSPGAGQTQYF. The CDR3 nucleotides are TGCGCCAGCAGCCCGGGGGCCGGTCAGACCCAGTACTTC.

This clonotype was recorded at least ten times. The chain joins TRBV7-2 to TRBJ2-2; a weak D match, TRBD2 (6 bases). The germline CDR1 and CDR2 sequences are SGHTA and FQGNSA. The CDR3 has 15 amino acids. With 8 bases removed from V and 6 bases from J, the gap between germline ends came to 19 bases. CDR3 sequence: CASSNIGGPPGELFF. The DNA of the CDR3 is TGTGCCAGCTCAAATATCGGGGGTCCCCCCGGGGAGCTGTTTTTT.

This clonotype came up a few times. One end of the junction is discordant with germline, which a read error may explain. The rearrangement uses TRBV4-3 and TRBJ2-2; 7 positions match TRBD1. The CDR3 totals 16 residues. Looked up from germline, CDR1 is LGHNA and CDR2 is YSLEER. CDR3 loop: CASSQDPLTGSGERFF. In DNA form, the CDR3 reads TGCGCCAGCAGCCAAGATCCCCTGACAGGGTCCGGGGAGCGGTTTTTT.

Ten or more counts support this clonotype. The genes are TRBV10-3 and TRBJ1-6, with 11 nucleotides matching TRBD1. The CDR3 has 14 amino acids. Germline CDR1 reads ENHRY; CDR2 reads SYGVKD. V lost 6 bases and J lost 7; bases outside the gene matches: 2. The CDR3 DNA is TGTGCCATCAGGGGGACAGGGGGGAATTCACCCCTCCACTTT. Encoded protein: CAIRGTGGNSPLHF.

A word on this clonotype: Given a much more abundant clone one base away, this may be a read error. The genes are TRBV5-1 and TRBJ2-1; the match to TRBD2 covers 8 bases. CDR1 is SGHRS, CDR2 YFSETQ, per germline. This CDR3 spans 15 amino acids. The CDR3 DNA reads TGCGCCGGCAGCCCCCGGGGGGGGGCGTTCAATGAGCAGTTCTTC. Its protein is CAGSPRGGAFNEQFF.

This clonotype has ten or more counts. The chain uses TRBV3-1 and TRBJ2-5; 7 bases align to TRBD2. From germline, CDR1 is LGHDT and CDR2 YNNKEL (reference sequence). V gave up 7 bases and J gave up 3 bases; unmatched junction bases: 5. The CDR3 is 13 residues long. This CDR3 is CASTYGGEETQYF. CDR3 nucleotide sequence: TGTGCCAGCACCTATGGGGGGGAAGAGACCCAGTACTTC.

The rearrangement joins TRBV30 to TRBJ2-4; 7 bases line up with TRBD1. TRBJ2-7 matches the DNA end more closely, so the J call is doubtful. Germline CDR1 GTSNPN, CDR2 SVGIG (reference sequence). The CDR3 contains 13 residues. As DNA, the CDR3 is TGTGCCTGGAGTTTCAGACAGGGAAACGAGCAGTACTTC. Protein product: CAWSFRQGNEQYF.

This clonotype has a handful of counts. CDR3 sequence: CASRRREDYGYTF. CDR3 sequence (DNA): TGTGCCAGCAGGCGGAGGGAAGACTATGGCTACACCTTC. V and J are TRBV12-3 or TRBV12-4 and TRBJ1-2; D ambiguous. V dropped 6 bases and J dropped 3 bases, with 11 bases sitting between them. There are 13 residues in the CDR3.

This clonotype has at least ten counts. This chain links TRBV29-1 with TRBJ1-2; no definite D call. The CDR3 runs 10 residues. V shed 2 bases and J shed 7 bases, with 5 bases lying between them. From germline, CDR1 is SQVTM and CDR2 ANQGSEA. CDR3 nucleotide sequence: TGCAGCGTTGAAAGGGTTGGCTACACCTTC. It yields the protein CSVERVGYTF.

The rearrangement links TRBV2 to TRBJ1-5; D is ambiguous. With 6 bases removed from V and 2 bases from J, the gap between germline ends came to 17 bases. This CDR3 is built from 16 residues. Germline V CDR1 and CDR2: SNHLY, FYNNEI. The CDR3 sequence: CASSAPGSLGNQPQHF. In DNA form, the CDR3 reads TGTGCCAGCAGCGCCCCGGGGTCCTTGGGCAATCAGCCCCAGCATTTT. Full variable domain (rest looked up from reference TRBV2 and TRBJ1-5): EPEVTQTPSHQVTQMGQEVILRCVPISNHLYFYWYRQILGQKVEFLVSFYNNEISEKSEIFDDQFSVERPDGSNFTLKIRSTKLEDSAMYFCASSAPGSLGNQPQHFGDGTRLSIL.

Remarks on this clonotype: Given a much more abundant clone one base away, this may be a read error. The genes are TRBV7-9 and TRBJ2-7; tentative D call: TRBD2 (6 bases). Germline CDR1 and CDR2: SEHNR and FQNEAQ (reference sequence). V was trimmed by 1 base and J by 3 bases, leaving 10 bases between them. The CDR3 has 14 residues. The CDR3 is CASSLGRADYEQYF. CDR3 DNA: TGTGCCAGCAGCTTAGGGAGGGCGGACTACGAGCAGTACTTC. Full variable domain (outside the CDR3, taken from reference TRBV7-9 and TRBJ2-7): DTGVSQNPRHKITKRGQNVTFRCDPISEHNRLYWYRQTLGQGPEFLTYFQNEAQLEKSRLLSDRFSAERPKGSFSTLEIQRTEQGDSAMYLCASSLGRADYEQYFGPGTRLTVT.

This clonotype was counted only a few times. The V and J genes are TRBV25-1 and TRBJ1-1, with 11 bases identical to TRBD1. V dropped 7 bases and J dropped 2; count of bases not matched to a gene: 3. This CDR3 contains 14 residues. Per germline, CDR1 MGHDK and CDR2 SYGVNS. The CDR3 sequence is CASTGQGANTEAFF. CDR3 bases: TGTGCCAGCACTGGACAGGGGGCTAACACTGAAGCTTTCTTT.

This clonotype was seen only a few times. A much bigger clone sits one base away, suggesting this may be a read error. The V call is TRBV7-3, the J call TRBJ2-5, with 7 bases that match TRBD2. Trimming removed 3 bases from V and 11 bases from J; junction bases left unmatched: 12. This CDR3 has 14 amino acids. The germline gives CDR1 SGHTA, CDR2 FQGTGA. This chain's CDR3 is CASSLRRGYDEQYF. DNA for the CDR3: TGTGCCAGCAGCTTGAGGCGGGGGTACGATGAGCAGTACTTC.

This clonotype was picked up a small number of times. This chain connects TRBV7-3 to TRBJ2-1; D uncertain. The CDR3 is made up of 15 amino acids. The germline CDR1 and CDR2 sequences are SGHTA and FQGTGA. The germline V and J ends were trimmed by 3 bases and 2 bases, with 11 bases remaining between them. As DNA, the CDR3 is TGTGCCAGCAGCTTGACACTACAAACCTACAATGAGCAGTTCTTC. This codes for CASSLTLQTYNEQFF.

This clonotype was seen ten or more times. The CDR3 nucleotides read TGTGCCAGCAGCGTAGTTGCCAGCGGGGGAACAGATACGCAGTATTTT. Translated: CASSVVASGGTDTQYF. This rearrangement joins TRBV9 to TRBJ2-3; 8 nucleotides line up with TRBD2. Trimming cost V 0 bases and J 3 bases; bases outside gene matches: 6. Looked up from germline, CDR1 is SGDLS and CDR2 is YYNGEE. The CDR3 totals 16 residues.

Points on this clonotype: One base away lies a much larger clone, so this may be a sequencing read error. The chain employs TRBV30 and TRBJ2-1; no clear D gene. The V gene lost 3 bases and the J gene lost 13 bases, with 13 bases spanning the gap. The germline gives CDR1 GTSNPN, CDR2 SVGIG (reference sequence). CDR3 length: 11 amino acids. For the CDR3, the DNA is TGTGCCTGGAGAGTTCAAGAGACCCAGTTCTTC. This translates into CAWRVQETQFF.

As concerns this clonotype: Being one base from a much bigger clone, this may be a read error. This chain links TRBV3-1 with TRBJ2-5; no definite D call. The CDR3 is 14 amino acids. Per the germline V gene, CDR1 is LGHDT and CDR2 is YNNKEL (reference sequence). Trimming shortened V by 1 base and J by 12 bases, and 18 bases separated the two germline ends. This CDR3 is CASSQGVGKNIEYF. CDR3 DNA sequence: TGTGCCAGCAGCCAAGGTGTGGGCAAAAACATTGAGTACTTC.

The table lists this clonotype with many counts. The chain has TRBV20-1 and TRBJ2-1; D is ambiguous. Germline V gene lookup returns CDR1 DFQATT and CDR2 SNEGSKA (reference sequence). The CDR3 loop spans 13 amino acids. V lost 4 bases, J lost 8 bases, and 15 bases lay in between. The CDR3 DNA sequence: TGCAGTGCTACGAGGACCGTCAGCGATGAGCAGTTCTTC. Its protein is CSATRTVSDEQFF.

This clonotype was found many times. The V gene is TRBV28, the J gene TRBJ2-7; 9 bases agree with TRBD1. The CDR3 runs to 15 residues. The junction had 12 bases not matched to a gene; V was cut back by 5 bases and J by 7 bases. In germline, CDR1 is MDHEN, CDR2 SYDVKM. CDR3 protein: CASSDPGTGLWEQYF. The CDR3 nucleotides read TGTGCCAGCAGTGACCCCGGGACAGGGCTCTGGGAGCAGTACTTC. Combining the CDR3 with reference TRBV28 and TRBJ2-7 gives the whole variable domain DVKVTQSSRYLVKRTGEKVFLECVQDMDHENMFWYRQDPGLGLRLIYFSYDVKMKEKGDIPEGYSVSREKKERFSLILESASTNQTSMYLCASSDPGTGLWEQYFGPGTRLTVT.

The chain uses TRBV5-6 and TRBJ2-5; 8 bases map to TRBD1. CDR3 length equals 17 residues. V was pared by 0 bases and J by 11 bases, with 18 bases of the junction left unmatched. In germline, CDR1 is SGHDT, CDR2 YYEEEE. The CDR3 protein is CASSLGGSGGRFDEQYF. The CDR3 bases are TGTGCCAGCAGCTTGGGAGGATCAGGGGGCAGGTTCGATGAGCAGTACTTC.

This clonotype occurred many times. This chain connects TRBV9 to TRBJ2-3; D call uncertain. V was cut by 0 bases and J by 4 bases, with 9 bases left in between. This CDR3 region has 14 residues. Germline assignment: CDR1 SGDLS and CDR2 YYNGEE. The chain's CDR3 is CASSVEVEADTQYF. CDR3 nucleotide sequence: TGTGCCAGCAGCGTAGAAGTAGAGGCAGATACGCAGTATTTT.

This chain links TRBV7-9 with TRBJ2-3; D is unclear. The V gene lost 0 bases and the J gene lost 2 bases, with 12 bases spanning the gap. Germline values: CDR1 SEHNR, CDR2 FQNEAQ (reference sequence). The CDR3 runs 16 residues. DNA for the CDR3: TGTGCCAGCAGCTTAGCCCTAGTGGAGTACACAGATACGCAGTATTTT. This gives the protein CASSLALVEYTDTQYF.

This clonotype was counted at least ten times. The rearrangement links TRBV20-1 to TRBJ2-3; TRBD1 matches 8 bases. This CDR3 is 14 amino acids long. Germline V gives CDR1 DFQATT, CDR2 SNEGSKA (reference sequence). CDR3 in DNA: TGCGAAGGTAGACAGGGGACTAGCACAGATACGCAGTATTTT. The encoded protein is CEGRQGTSTDTQYF.

This clonotype appeared many times. The rearrangement links TRBV7-2 to TRBJ2-3; 7 nucleotides line up with TRBD2. This CDR3 comprises 14 residues. V lost 5 bases and J lost 1; bases outside the gene matches: 3. CDR1 is SGHTA, CDR2 FQGNSA, per germline. CDR3 protein: CASSRSGGTDTQYF. The CDR3 region has the DNA TGTGCCAGCAGCAGAAGCGGGGGCACAGATACGCAGTATTTT.

Worth noting for this clonotype: It may be a read error: a sequence one base away is much more abundant. CDR3 bases: TGTGCCAGCAGTTTAGCGGGGGAAGGAGGGGATGAGCAGTACTTC. It specifies CASSLAGEGGDEQYF. This chain joins TRBV28 and TRBJ2-5; 7 bases are a match to TRBD2. The trim removed 2 bases at V and 11 bases at J, leaving 14 bases unmatched. This CDR3 comprises 15 residues. Germline CDR1 and CDR2: MDHEN and SYDVKM.